The subject of this entry is one T cell receptor beta chain. Its antigen is unknown. No per-base quality is available; no much larger clone lies one base away. This specimen belongs to a study of blood T cell repertoires in COVID-19 (dated by TCRdb to between 2020 and 2021). About the investigation overall: Samples covering the acute and convalescent phases of COVID-19 were provided by collaborators in the United States, Italy and Spain. HLA class I and class II types, where available, came from metadata supplied by the sample provider rather than from assay-based typing. The repertoires were released in a freely available public database meant as a resource for research on the immune response to SARS-CoV-2. The prospective study material was composed of cDNA or gDNA derived from T cells, B-cell-depleted T cells, or PBMCs. The dataset comprised deeply sampled blood TCRbeta repertoires from subjects exposed to, actively infected with, or recovered from COVID-19. The sample metadata nearly always contained a de-identified subject ID, COVID-19 status, age in years and sex. Samples were obtained from the ongoing ImmuneRACE study (first 160 participants) and from 1,200 or so subjects provided by 6 global collaborators.

Overall results and qualifications from the work: How much clinical and demographic metadata was included differed by source and by participant, and the metadata was provided uncurated.

V loses 5 bases, J loses 3 bases, and the germline ends lie 12 bases apart. The germline V gene supplies CDR1 SGDLS and CDR2 YYNGEE. From cysteine to phenylalanine, the CDR3 is 14 amino acids long. Solely the CDR3 DNA is kept, with 42 bases framed from the first base. TCRbeta CDR3 regions were amplified from genomic DNA by means of the immunoSEQ Assay, a bias-controlled multiplex PCR. The authors' pipeline ran thus. The number of nucleated cells in each sample was estimated by amplification of reference gene primers within the assay. To quantify the absolute abundance of each unique TCRbeta CDR3 rearrangement, sequence reads were collapsed and filtered. For each sample, productive Simpson clonality was calculated as the square root of Simpson's diversity index over productive rearrangements. Entries here come from immuneACCESS through TCRdb and include only in-frame sequences with V and J called. Some clones fail to appear in such tables; in the studies checked, an unresolved V gene covers under half of the shortfall, and the cause of the remainder is unknown. Clone size and V and J calls were adopted from that table, with D and trimming inferred from the DNA. This sample comprises about 380,000 clones, 88% of them detected only once. The ten largest clonotypes hold 1.2% of the sample.

Enrolling through a virtual design, the prospective study's participants ranged in age from roughly 18 to 90 years and lived across 20 to 25 United States geographic areas. In the prospective study, participants were assigned to cohorts based on the clinical history participants reported in a screening survey and a study questionnaire. Recovered participants in ImmuneRACE Cohort 3 were defined by two consecutive negative NP/OP PCR tests, clearance by a healthcare professional, or resolution of symptoms. Mobile phlebotomists in the prospective study collected whole blood, serum and a nasopharyngeal or oropharyngeal swab from every participant. Participants in the prospective study had the option to provide additional blood draws and questionnaires over a 2-month period. Before DNA extraction, prospective study blood samples were shipped either frozen or at room temperature.

This chain is built from TRBV9 and TRBJ1-3; no D gene can be assigned with confidence. Sequenced sample: PBMCs or T cells enriched from blood (not recorded which). This clonotype originated in a woman under 30 who had recovered from COVID-19. The DNA is as follows: TGTGCCAGCAGTCCCACAAACCTTGGAAACACCATATATTTT. Its translation is CASSPTNLGNTIYF. Joined to the reference TRBV9 and TRBJ1-3 proteins, this CDR3 gives the full variable domain: DSGVTQTPKHLITATGQRVTLRCSPRSGDLSVYWYQQSLDQGLQFLIQYYNGEERAKGNILERFSAQQFPDLHSELNLSSLELGDSALYFCASSPTNLGNTIYFGEGSWLTVV.